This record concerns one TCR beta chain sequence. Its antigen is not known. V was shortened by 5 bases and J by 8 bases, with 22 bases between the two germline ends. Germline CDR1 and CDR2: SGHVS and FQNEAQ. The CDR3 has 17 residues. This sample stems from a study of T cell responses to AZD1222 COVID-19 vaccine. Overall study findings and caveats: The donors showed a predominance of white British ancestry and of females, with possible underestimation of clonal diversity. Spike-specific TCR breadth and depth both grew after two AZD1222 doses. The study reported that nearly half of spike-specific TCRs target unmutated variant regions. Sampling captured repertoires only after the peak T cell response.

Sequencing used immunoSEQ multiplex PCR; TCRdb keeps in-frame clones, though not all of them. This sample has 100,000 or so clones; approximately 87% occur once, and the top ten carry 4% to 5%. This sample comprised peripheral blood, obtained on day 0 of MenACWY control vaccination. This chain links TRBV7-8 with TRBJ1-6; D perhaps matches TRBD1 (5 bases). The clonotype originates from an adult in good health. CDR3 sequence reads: CASSLLPGGGVDSPLHF. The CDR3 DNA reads TGTGCCAGCAGCCTCCTCCCCGGCGGGGGGGTTGATTCACCCCTCCACTTT.